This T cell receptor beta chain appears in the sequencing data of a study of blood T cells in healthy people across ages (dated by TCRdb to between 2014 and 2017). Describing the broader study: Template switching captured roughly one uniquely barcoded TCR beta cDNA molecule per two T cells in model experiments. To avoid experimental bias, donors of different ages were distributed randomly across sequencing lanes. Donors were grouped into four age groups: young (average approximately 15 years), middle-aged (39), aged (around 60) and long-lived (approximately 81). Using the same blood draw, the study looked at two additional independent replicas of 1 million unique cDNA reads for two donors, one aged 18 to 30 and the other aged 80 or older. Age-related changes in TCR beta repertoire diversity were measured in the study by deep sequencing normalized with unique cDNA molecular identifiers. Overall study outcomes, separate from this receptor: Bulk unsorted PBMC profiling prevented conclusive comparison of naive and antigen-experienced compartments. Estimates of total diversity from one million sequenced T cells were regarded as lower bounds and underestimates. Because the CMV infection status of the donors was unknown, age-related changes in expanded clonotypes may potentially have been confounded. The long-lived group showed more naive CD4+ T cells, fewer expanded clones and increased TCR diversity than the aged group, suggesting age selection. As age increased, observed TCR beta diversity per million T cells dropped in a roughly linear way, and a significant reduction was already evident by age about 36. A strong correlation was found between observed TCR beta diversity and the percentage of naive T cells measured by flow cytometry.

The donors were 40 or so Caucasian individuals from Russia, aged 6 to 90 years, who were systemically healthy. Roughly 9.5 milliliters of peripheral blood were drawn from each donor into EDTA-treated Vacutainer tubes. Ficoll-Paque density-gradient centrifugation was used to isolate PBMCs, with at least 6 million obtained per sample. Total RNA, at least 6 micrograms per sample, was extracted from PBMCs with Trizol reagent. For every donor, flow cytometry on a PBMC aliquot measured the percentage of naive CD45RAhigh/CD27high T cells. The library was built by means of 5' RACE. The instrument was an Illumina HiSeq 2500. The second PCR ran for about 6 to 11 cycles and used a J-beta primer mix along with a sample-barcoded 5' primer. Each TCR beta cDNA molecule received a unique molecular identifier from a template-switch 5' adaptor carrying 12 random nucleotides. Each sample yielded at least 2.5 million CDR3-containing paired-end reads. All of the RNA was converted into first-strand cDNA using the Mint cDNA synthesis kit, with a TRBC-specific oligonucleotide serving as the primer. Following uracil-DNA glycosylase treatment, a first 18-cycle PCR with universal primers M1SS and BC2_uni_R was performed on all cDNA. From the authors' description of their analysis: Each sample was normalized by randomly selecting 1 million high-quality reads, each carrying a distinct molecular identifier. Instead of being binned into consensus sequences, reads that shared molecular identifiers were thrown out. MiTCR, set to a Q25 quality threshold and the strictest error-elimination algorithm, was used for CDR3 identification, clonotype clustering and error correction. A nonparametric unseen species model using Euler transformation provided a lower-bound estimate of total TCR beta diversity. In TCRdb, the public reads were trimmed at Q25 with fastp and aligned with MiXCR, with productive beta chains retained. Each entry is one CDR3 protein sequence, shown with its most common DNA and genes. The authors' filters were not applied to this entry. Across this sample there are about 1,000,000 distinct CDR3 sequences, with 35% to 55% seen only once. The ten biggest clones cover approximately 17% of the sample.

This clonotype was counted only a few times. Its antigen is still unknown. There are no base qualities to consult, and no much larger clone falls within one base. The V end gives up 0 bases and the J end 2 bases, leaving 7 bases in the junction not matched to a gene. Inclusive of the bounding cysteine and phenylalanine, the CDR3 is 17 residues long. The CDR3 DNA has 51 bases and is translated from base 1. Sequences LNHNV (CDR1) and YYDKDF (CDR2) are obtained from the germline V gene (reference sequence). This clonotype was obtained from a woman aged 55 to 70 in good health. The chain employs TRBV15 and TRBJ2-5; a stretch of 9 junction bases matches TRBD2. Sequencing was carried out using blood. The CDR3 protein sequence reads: CATSRDRVSGSQETQYF. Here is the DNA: TGTGCCACCAGCAGAGATCGGGTTAGCGGGAGTCAAGAGACCCAGTACTTC.